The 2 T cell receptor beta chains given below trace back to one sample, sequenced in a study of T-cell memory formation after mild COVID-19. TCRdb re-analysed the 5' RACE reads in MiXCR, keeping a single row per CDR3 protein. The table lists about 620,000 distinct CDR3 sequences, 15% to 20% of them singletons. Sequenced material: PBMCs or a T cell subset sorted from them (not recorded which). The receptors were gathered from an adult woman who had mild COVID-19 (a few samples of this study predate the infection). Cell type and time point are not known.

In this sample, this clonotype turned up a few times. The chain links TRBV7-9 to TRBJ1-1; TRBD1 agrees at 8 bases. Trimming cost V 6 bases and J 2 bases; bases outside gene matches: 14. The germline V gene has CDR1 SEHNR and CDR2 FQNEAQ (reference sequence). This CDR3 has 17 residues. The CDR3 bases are TGTGCCAGCAGGGACGGGAACAGGGGGAGGCACAACACTGAAGCTTTCTTT. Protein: CASRDGNRGRHNTEAFF.

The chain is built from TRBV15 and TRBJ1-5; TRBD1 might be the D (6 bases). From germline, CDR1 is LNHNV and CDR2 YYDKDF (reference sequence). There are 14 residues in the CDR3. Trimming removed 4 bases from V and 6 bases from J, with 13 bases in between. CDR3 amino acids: CATSTRTEGQPQHF. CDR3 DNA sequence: TGTGCCACCAGCACTCGGACAGAGGGTCAGCCCCAGCATTTT.